One and the same sample provided the 5 T cell receptor beta chains below, sequenced in a study of radiotherapy plus CTLA-4 blockade in lung cancer. Libraries were prepared by immunoSEQ multiplex PCR; TCRdb keeps only in-frame clonotypes and omits some of them. The table has 70,000 to 90,000 clones, about 88% seen once. Sequencing was performed on peripheral blood, taken from a patient treated with radiotherapy plus ipilimumab. Receptors originate from a human donor with non-small cell lung cancer who had stable disease on radiotherapy plus ipilimumab.

J is TRBJ2-3 and V is TRBV2; TRBD2 matches 7 bases. CDR3 length: 15 residues. The V segment lost 0 bases and the J segment 4 bases; nucleotides outside the gene matches: 4. Looked up from germline, CDR1 is SNHLY and CDR2 is FYNNEI. The CDR3 sequence is CASSEAGGWADTQYF. The DNA of the CDR3 is TGTGCCAGCAGTGAAGCGGGGGGGTGGGCAGATACGCAGTATTTT.

The CDR3 bases are TGCAGCGTTGCAAGCGGTGAATTCTACGAGCAGTACTTC. It specifies CSVASGEFYEQYF. The chain couples TRBV29-1 to TRBJ2-7; the D gene is possibly TRBD2 (5 bases). The germline gives CDR1 SQVTM, CDR2 ANQGSEA. V lost 4 bases, J lost 3 bases, and 13 bases lay in between. The CDR3 is 13 residues long.

V gene TRBV29-1 combines with J gene TRBJ2-3; TRBD1 is a possible D gene (6 bases). CDR1 SQVTM and CDR2 ANQGSEA come from the germline V gene. This CDR3 is 15 amino acids long. Trimming stripped 4 bases from V and 3 bases from J, with 17 bases between. CDR3 loop: CSVAAGTRPTDTQYF. CDR3 coding DNA: TGCAGCGTTGCTGCCGGGACACGCCCTACAGATACGCAGTATTTT.

The chain couples TRBV30 to TRBJ2-5, with D perhaps given as TRBD1 or TRBD2 (7 bases each). Germline assignment: CDR1 GTSNPN and CDR2 SVGIG (reference sequence). Trimming left V 5 bases short and J 1 base short, with 14 bases between. This CDR3 comprises 14 residues. Here the CDR3 reads CAWARGRAQETQYF. The CDR3 coding sequence is TGTGCCTGGGCCAGGGGGAGGGCCCAAGAGACCCAGTACTTC.

The CDR3 reads CASSRGTRSGGEQYF. CDR3 nucleotide sequence: TGTGCCAGTAGTAGGGGGACCAGGTCGGGTGGCGAGCAGTACTTC. The V and J genes are TRBV19 and TRBJ2-7; tentatively, D is TRBD1 or TRBD2 (5 bases each). Trimming pared 4 bases from V and 6 bases from J, leaving 19 bases between. Germline V lookup: CDR1 LNHDA, CDR2 SQIVND (reference sequence). CDR3 length equals 15 residues.